One T cell receptor (beta chain) is described in this entry. The identical CDR3 is also encoded by other nucleotide sequences in the sample. These data are taken from a study of tumor-infiltrating lymphocytes in localized non-small cell lung cancer. Germline CDR1 reads SGHDT; CDR2 reads YYEEEE. The CDR3 is 15 amino acids. Trimming removed 0 bases at V and 6 bases at J, with 13 bases between. Data came from immunoSEQ multiplex PCR; TCRdb stores just in-frame clones and leaves some out. This sample yields 20,000 to 25,000 clones, of which approximately 64% are seen a single time; under 6.5% belongs to the top ten.

This sequence was found in a human donor with non-small cell lung cancer. Sequenced material: lung tumor tissue. The chain has TRBV5-6 and TRBJ1-5, with D tentatively TRBD1 (5 bases). CDR3 sequence: CASSLAARVGQPQHF. The CDR3 DNA sequence: TGTGCCAGCAGCTTGGCGGCCAGGGTAGGTCAGCCCCAGCATTTT.